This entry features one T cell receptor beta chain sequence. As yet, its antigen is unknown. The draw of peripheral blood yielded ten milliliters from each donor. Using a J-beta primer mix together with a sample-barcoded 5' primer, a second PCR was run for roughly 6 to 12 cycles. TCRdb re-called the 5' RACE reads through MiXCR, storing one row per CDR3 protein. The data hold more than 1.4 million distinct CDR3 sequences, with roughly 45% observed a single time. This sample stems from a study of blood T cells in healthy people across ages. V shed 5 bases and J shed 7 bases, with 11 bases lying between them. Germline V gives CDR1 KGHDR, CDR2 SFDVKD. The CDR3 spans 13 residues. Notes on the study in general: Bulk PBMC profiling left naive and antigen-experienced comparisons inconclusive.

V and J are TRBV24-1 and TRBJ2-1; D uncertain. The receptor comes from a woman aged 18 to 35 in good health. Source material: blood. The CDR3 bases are TGTGCCACCAGTGCCGTCGCCGGGAATGAGCAGTTCTTC. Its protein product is CATSAVAGNEQFF.